These T cell receptor beta chains were read from a single sample in a study of blood T cell repertoires in COVID-19. Clones were read by immunoSEQ multiplex PCR, and TCRdb kept only the in-frame ones, dropping some. The sample yields fewer than 350,000 clones, approximately 83% seen once. Sequencing was carried out using PBMCs or T cells enriched from blood (not recorded which). The source of these receptors is a middle-aged woman with acute COVID-19. Both conserved end residues are part of each CDR3. A D gene is named only where the DNA matches it firmly. Some rows have no size entry. The others give once, few or many, or a class for an expanded clone.

abundance: -; v_gene: TRBV28; d_gene: -; j_gene: TRBJ1-2; CDR3nt: TGTGCCAGCGGTTCAGTTTCCTATGGCTACACCTTC; CDR3aa: CASGSVSYGYTF
abundance: -; v_gene: TRBV2; d_gene: -; j_gene: TRBJ1-5; CDR3nt: TGTGCCAGCAGTAACAGTTTAGGCAATCAGCCCCAGCATTTT; CDR3aa: CASSNSLGNQPQHF
abundance: -; v_gene: TRBV7-7; d_gene: -; j_gene: TRBJ2-5; CDR3nt: TGTGCCAGCAGTCGAGTCCATGGTACCATCCAGTACTTC; CDR3aa: CASSRVHGTIQYF
abundance: -; v_gene: TRBV7-9; d_gene: -; j_gene: TRBJ1-1; CDR3nt: TGTGCCAGCAGCTTCCAGGCAGGGATGAAGGCTTTCTTT; CDR3aa: CASSFQAGMKAFF
abundance: -; v_gene: TRBV2; d_gene: TRBD1; j_gene: TRBJ1-6; CDR3nt: TGTGCCAGCAGTGTACAGGGGGCAAGTTCACCCCTCCACTTT; CDR3aa: CASSVQGASSPLHF
abundance: -; v_gene: TRBV5-6; d_gene: -; j_gene: TRBJ1-2; CDR3nt: TGTGCCAGCAGCTTGGAAATCGGAGAAAGCGGAGGCTACACCTTC; CDR3aa: CASSLEIGESGGYTF
abundance: once; v_gene: TRBV4-3; d_gene: -; j_gene: TRBJ1-4; CDR3nt: TGCGCCAGCAGCCAAGACAGGGGAGGGCATGAAAAACTGTTTTTT; CDR3aa: CASSQDRGGHEKLFF
abundance: -; v_gene: TRBV3-1/TRBV3-2; d_gene: -; j_gene: TRBJ2-7; CDR3nt: TGTGCCAGCAGCCAAACCGGGACATCAGCCTACGAGCAGTACTTC; CDR3aa: CASSQTGTSAYEQYF
abundance: -; v_gene: TRBV19; d_gene: -; j_gene: TRBJ1-5; CDR3nt: TGTGCCAGTAGCGGGGGAAGTGGGAGCAATCAGCCCCAGCATTTT; CDR3aa: CASSGGSGSNQPQHF
abundance: -; v_gene: TRBV12-3/TRBV12-4; d_gene: -; j_gene: TRBJ2-7; CDR3nt: TGTGCCAGCAGTTTAAGGGGATCCGAGCAGTACTTC; CDR3aa: CASSLRGSEQYF
abundance: -; v_gene: TRBV7-2; d_gene: -; j_gene: TRBJ2-3; CDR3nt: TGTGCCAGCAGCTTAAACGGTGCGAGCACAGATACGCAGTATTTT; CDR3aa: CASSLNGASTDTQYF
abundance: -; v_gene: TRBV19; d_gene: -; j_gene: TRBJ2-5; CDR3nt: TGTGCCAGTAGTATGTGGTTGAGTGGGGCAGACGTAAAAGAGACCCAGTACTTC; CDR3aa: CASSMWLSGADVKETQYF
abundance: -; v_gene: TRBV7-9; d_gene: -; j_gene: TRBJ1-1; CDR3nt: TGTGCCAGCAGCTTAGGCCAGATAAGGAACACTGAAGCTTTCTTT; CDR3aa: CASSLGQIRNTEAFF
abundance: -; v_gene: TRBV4-2; d_gene: TRBD2; j_gene: TRBJ2-1; CDR3nt: TGTGCCAGCAGCCAAGTTGCCCCGAATCGACTAGCGGGGGTTGATGAGCAGTTCTTC; CDR3aa: CASSQVAPNRLAGVDEQFF
abundance: -; v_gene: TRBV4-1; d_gene: TRBD1; j_gene: TRBJ1-6; CDR3nt: TGCGCCAGCAGCCAAGCACGACAGGGGGAAAGTTCACCCCTCCACTTT; CDR3aa: CASSQARQGESSPLHF
abundance: -; v_gene: TRBV2; d_gene: -; j_gene: TRBJ1-1; CDR3nt: TGTGCCAGCAGTGTATCGTTGTACACTGAAGCTTTCTTT; CDR3aa: CASSVSLYTEAFF
abundance: -; v_gene: TRBV25-1; d_gene: -; j_gene: TRBJ2-1; CDR3nt: TGTGCCAGCAGCCTCCAGCGGAACACCTACAATGAGCAGTTCTTC; CDR3aa: CASSLQRNTYNEQFF
abundance: few; v_gene: TRBV12-3/TRBV12-4; d_gene: -; j_gene: TRBJ2-7; CDR3nt: TGTGCCAGCAGTTTGAGGCTCGAGCAGTACTTC; CDR3aa: CASSLRLEQYF
abundance: -; v_gene: TRBV6-4; d_gene: TRBD1; j_gene: TRBJ2-1; CDR3nt: TGTGCCAGCAGTGAGGACAGGTCAGTCGCGAATGAGCAGTTCTTC; CDR3aa: CASSEDRSVANEQFF
abundance: -; v_gene: TRBV5-1; d_gene: TRBD1; j_gene: TRBJ1-1; CDR3nt: TGCGCCAGCAGCACTTCCGGGACAGAGGTATCTAAAGCTTTCTTT; CDR3aa: CASSTSGTEVSKAFF
abundance: few; v_gene: TRBV5-4; d_gene: -; j_gene: TRBJ1-2; CDR3nt: TGTGCCAGCAGCTTGGGGATGGGGACAACTACTTCGTATGGCTACACCTTC; CDR3aa: CASSLGMGTTTSYGYTF
abundance: -; v_gene: TRBV12-3/TRBV12-4; d_gene: -; j_gene: TRBJ1-1; CDR3nt: TGTGCCAGCAGTCAACTCACGAACACTGAAGCTTTCTTT; CDR3aa: CASSQLTNTEAFF
abundance: -; v_gene: TRBV5-4; d_gene: -; j_gene: TRBJ1-1; CDR3nt: TGTGCCAGCAGCTTGGACTCCGGGGTGGTTGGTGGTGAAGCTTTCTTT; CDR3aa: CASSLDSGVVGGEAFF
abundance: -; v_gene: TRBV3-1/TRBV3-2; d_gene: -; j_gene: TRBJ1-1; CDR3nt: TGTGCCAGCAGCCAAGTAGCAGGGGACACTGAAGCTTTCTTT; CDR3aa: CASSQVAGDTEAFF
abundance: -; v_gene: TRBV9; d_gene: TRBD1; j_gene: TRBJ2-3; CDR3nt: TGTGCCAGCAGCGCGTTAGACAGGGTGGGCACAGATACGCAGTATTTT; CDR3aa: CASSALDRVGTDTQYF
abundance: -; v_gene: TRBV2; d_gene: TRBD2; j_gene: TRBJ2-3; CDR3nt: TGTGCCAGCAGTGAAAAACTAGCGGGGGGCACAGATACGCAGTATTTT; CDR3aa: CASSEKLAGGTDTQYF
abundance: -; v_gene: TRBV6-5; d_gene: -; j_gene: TRBJ1-2; CDR3nt: TGTGCCAGCAGTTTGTGGGGGGTGAATGGCTACACCTTC; CDR3aa: CASSLWGVNGYTF
abundance: -; v_gene: TRBV14; d_gene: -; j_gene: TRBJ2-1; CDR3nt: TGTGCCAGCAGCCCGGTGGGCTACTTCTACAATGAGCAGTTCTTC; CDR3aa: CASSPVGYFYNEQFF